This entry lists 19 T cell receptor beta chains sequenced from one sample in a study of regulatory T cells in long-lasting Graves disease. Arm-PCR with iRepertoire HTBI primers amplified the CDR3 regions for these TCR beta libraries. TCRdb called the multiplex PCR reads again in MiXCR, with one record for every CDR3 protein. Among some 240,000 distinct CDR3 sequences listed, roughly 20% were seen once. Time point in this sample: newly diagnosed GD, antithyroid drugs for less than 3 months. The TCR library was prepared using RNA isolated from PBMCs. The sample was also linked to a second study, of T cells in Graves' hyperthyroidism and ophthalmopathy.

Source: peripheral blood mononuclear cells (PBMCs), taken at new diagnosis, from a patient treated with antithyroid drugs. Every receptor here comes from a woman aged 30 to 39 with Graves disease.

This clonotype showed up many times. This chain joins TRBV20-1 and TRBJ2-5; D might be TRBD1 (6 bases). V was shortened by 0 bases and J by 1 base, with 12 bases between the two germline ends. This CDR3 is 15 amino acids long. The germline V gene encodes CDR1 DFQATT and CDR2 SNEGSKA (reference sequence). The CDR3: CSAREPGHFQETQYF. The CDR3 coding sequence is TGCAGTGCTAGAGAGCCGGGACACTTCCAAGAGACCCAGTACTTC.

This clonotype was counted at least ten times. The chain recombines TRBV19 with TRBJ1-2; 7 bases are shared with TRBD1. Germline V gives CDR1 LNHDA, CDR2 SQIVND (reference sequence). The CDR3 has 15 residues. J gave up 4 bases and V 3 bases, and 8 bases lay outside the gene matches. The CDR3 coding sequence is TGTGCCAGTAGTATCGGACAGGTCGTTTTCTATGGCTACACCTTC. It specifies CASSIGQVVFYGYTF.

This clonotype was recorded a few times. This chain's CDR3 is CASSRQENLNEQYF. The CDR3 nucleotides are TGCGCCAGCAGCCGACAGGAAAATCTGAACGAGCAGTACTTC. The chain has TRBV4-1 and TRBJ2-7, with TRBD1 as a possible D gene (6 bases). CDR1 and CDR2 from the germline V gene are MGHRA and YSYEKL. CDR3 length: 14 residues. The V end was cut by 4 bases, the J end by 5 bases, with 15 bases between.

This clonotype has a count of ten or more. The chain is built from TRBV30 and TRBJ1-4, with TRBD1 matching 7 bases. The V and J ends lost 7 bases and 10 bases, in that order; junction bases with no gene match: 9. The CDR3 has 12 amino acids. CDR1 and CDR2 from the germline V gene are GTSNPN and SVGIG (reference sequence). The CDR3 loop is CASGTAEGKLFF. The CDR3 nucleotides read TGTGCCTCCGGGACAGCAGAGGGAAAACTGTTTTTT.

The chain uses TRBV20-1 and TRBJ2-3; 7 bases agree with TRBD2. Germline V gives CDR1 DFQATT, CDR2 SNEGSKA (reference sequence). Trimming cost V 7 bases and J 1 base; bases outside gene matches: 5. The CDR3 is made up of 13 amino acids. As DNA, the CDR3 is TGCAGTGTTGCTAGCGGAGGCACAGATACGCAGTATTTT. Translated: CSVASGGTDTQYF.

The table lists this clonotype with a few counts. A read error is possible here, since a much larger clone lies one base away. Since the CDR3 does not end with the conserved phenylalanine or tryptophan, this likely comes from a read error. This chain connects TRBV30 to TRBJ1-2; perhaps TRBD1 as D (5 bases). From germline, CDR1 is GTSNPN and CDR2 SVGIG (reference sequence). Trimming removed 4 bases from V and 1 base from J, with 19 bases in between. The CDR3 is made up of 16 amino acids. CDR3 sequence: CAWNQAGRGVNYGYTL. CDR3 nucleotides: TGTGCCTGGAATCAGGCCGGCCGGGGGGTTAACTATGGCTACACCCTC.

This clonotype was found many times. The J gene is TRBJ1-6, the V gene TRBV11-3, with D possibly TRBD1 on 5 matching bases. There are 14 residues in the CDR3. The germline gives CDR1 SGHNT, CDR2 YENEEA. V was clipped by 4 bases and J by 8 bases, with 12 bases between them. For the CDR3, the DNA is TGTGCCAGCAGCTCCGGGGGTAACGATTCACCCCTCCACTTT. Its protein is CASSSGGNDSPLHF.

DNA of the CDR3: TGCGCCAGCAGCCAAGGACAGGGCGGGATTAATGAAAAACTGTTTTTT. Its protein product is CASSQGQGGINEKLFF. The rearrangement links TRBV4-1 to TRBJ1-4; 7 positions agree with TRBD1. The CDR3 is made up of 16 amino acids. V gave up 1 base and J gave up 4 bases; unmatched junction bases: 6. CDR1 and CDR2 from the germline V gene are MGHRA and YSYEKL.

This chain connects TRBV27 to TRBJ1-2; 10 bases align to TRBD1. The CDR3 contains 13 residues. Germline-derived CDR1 and CDR2 are MNHEY and SMNVEV (reference sequence). The V gene end was trimmed by 6 bases and the J gene end by 4 bases; junction bases not matched to a gene: 2. CDR3 sequence reads: CASRRDRGYGYTF. CDR3 sequence (DNA): TGTGCCAGCAGAAGGGACAGGGGCTATGGCTACACCTTC.

This clonotype was counted at least ten times. The chain uses TRBV2 and TRBJ1-2; 7 bases are shared with TRBD1. The CDR3 extends over 12 amino acids. Germline CDR1 SNHLY, CDR2 FYNNEI. V lost 8 bases and J lost 4; bases outside the gene matches: 4. The CDR3, as DNA: TGTGCCAGCTTCGACAGGGTCTATGGCTACACCTTC. Amino acid sequence: CASFDRVYGYTF.

This clonotype was observed many times. The rearrangement uses TRBV9 and TRBJ2-3; D might be TRBD2 (6 bases). Deletions cut 3 bases from V and 0 bases from J, with 17 bases between. The CDR3 sequence is 17 residues long. The V gene's germline CDR1 is SGDLS and CDR2 YYNGEE. The DNA of the CDR3 is TGTGCCAGCAGCGCCGTCCTTAGCGGCAGTAGCACAGATACGCAGTATTTT. It is translated as CASSAVLSGSSTDTQYF.

This clonotype was detected ten times or more. The chain links TRBV3-1 to TRBJ2-1; TRBD2 agrees at 7 bases. From germline, CDR1 is LGHDT and CDR2 YNNKEL (reference sequence). This CDR3 spans 14 amino acids. Trimming cost V 4 bases and J 8 bases; bases outside gene matches: 8. CDR3 nucleotides: TGTGCCAGCAGCCCGCGACTAGCTAGGGATGAGCAGTTCTTC. This gives the protein CASSPRLARDEQFF.

The genes are TRBV3-1 and TRBJ2-3, with TRBD2 matching over 8 bases. The germline gives CDR1 LGHDT, CDR2 YNNKEL (reference sequence). The V segment lost 2 bases and the J segment 3 bases; nucleotides outside the gene matches: 10. The CDR3 consists of 17 residues. CDR3 amino acids: CASSQISQRGRTDTQYF. The CDR3 DNA reads TGTGCCAGCAGCCAAATTTCCCAGCGGGGGAGGACAGATACGCAGTATTTT.

This clonotype has a count of ten or more. The rearrangement links TRBV18 to TRBJ1-5; D may be TRBD1 (5 bases). Deletions cut 6 bases from V and 6 bases from J, with 18 bases between. The CDR3 has 15 residues. The germline gives CDR1 KGHSH, CDR2 LQKENI. The CDR3: CASSHGTVESQPQHF. For the CDR3, the DNA is TGTGCCAGCTCCCACGGGACCGTGGAAAGTCAGCCCCAGCATTTT.

This clonotype has just one count. It is likely a read error, because the conserved phenylalanine at the end of the CDR3 is missing. The rearrangement links TRBV27 to TRBJ2-7; tentatively, D is TRBD1 (6 bases). Trimming pared 8 bases from V and 2 bases from J, leaving 19 bases between. The germline V gene has CDR1 MNHEY and CDR2 SMNVEV (reference sequence). The CDR3 is 15 amino acids. For the CDR3, the DNA is TGTGCCAGCGGCTTAGAGACCGGGACAACCTACGAGCAGTACTCC. It specifies CASGLETGTTYEQYS.

This clonotype appeared many times. The V call is TRBV6-8, the J call TRBJ1-2; weak D call: TRBD1 (5 bases). Germline V gene data show CDR1 as MNHGY and CDR2 as SAAAGT. V was trimmed by 3 bases and J by 0 bases, leaving 29 bases between them. This CDR3 contains 21 residues. As DNA, the CDR3 is TGTGCCAGCAGTTATGGGTTACCATTTGTAGCCCAGGGACCTTCTAACTATGGCTACACCTTC. As protein: CASSYGLPFVAQGPSNYGYTF.

There are a few counts of this clonotype. The V call is TRBV4-1, the J call TRBJ1-2; D may be TRBD1 (5 bases). Trimming shortened V by 1 base and J by 4 bases, and 13 bases separated the two germline ends. The CDR3 extends over 15 amino acids. The V gene's germline CDR1 is MGHRA and CDR2 YSYEKL. The CDR3 reads CASSQVMTVGYGYTF. As DNA, the CDR3 is TGCGCCAGCAGCCAAGTAATGACAGTAGGCTATGGCTACACCTTC.

This rearrangement joins TRBV4-1 to TRBJ1-2, with TRBD1 as a possible D gene (5 bases). V lost 4 bases and J lost 8, with 17 bases in between. The CDR3 has 14 residues. Germline V gene lookup returns CDR1 MGHRA and CDR2 YSYEKL. The CDR3: CASSRVGGEGGYTF. The CDR3 DNA follows: TGCGCCAGCAGCCGCGTGGGGGGGGAAGGGGGCTACACCTTC.

This chain connects TRBV19 to TRBJ2-2; D is unclear. The CDR3 totals 14 residues. The germline CDR1 and CDR2 sequences are LNHDA and SQIVND (reference sequence). Trimming took 6 bases from V and 0 from J, leaving 8 bases between them. CDR3 residues: CASRGQTNTGELFF. The DNA for the CDR3 is TGTGCCAGTAGGGGTCAGACGAACACCGGGGAGCTGTTTTTT.